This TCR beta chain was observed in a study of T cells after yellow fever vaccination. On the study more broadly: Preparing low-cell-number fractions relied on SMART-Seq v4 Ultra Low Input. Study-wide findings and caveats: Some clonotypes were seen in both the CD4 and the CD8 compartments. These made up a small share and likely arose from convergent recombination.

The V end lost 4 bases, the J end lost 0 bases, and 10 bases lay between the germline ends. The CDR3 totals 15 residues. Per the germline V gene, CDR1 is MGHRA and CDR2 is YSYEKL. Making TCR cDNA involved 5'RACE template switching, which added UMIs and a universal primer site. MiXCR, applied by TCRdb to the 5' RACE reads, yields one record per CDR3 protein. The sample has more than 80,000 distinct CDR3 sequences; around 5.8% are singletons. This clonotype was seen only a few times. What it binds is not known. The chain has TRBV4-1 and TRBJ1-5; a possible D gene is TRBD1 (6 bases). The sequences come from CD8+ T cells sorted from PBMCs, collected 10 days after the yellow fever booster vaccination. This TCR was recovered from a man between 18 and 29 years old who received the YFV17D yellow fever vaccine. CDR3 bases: TGCGCCAGCAGCCCAGGGGATTATAGCAATCAGCCCCAGCATTTT. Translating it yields CASSPGDYSNQPQHF.